Following are 14 T cell receptor beta chains from one sample sequenced in a study of blood T cell repertoires in COVID-19. Only in-frame clones appear in the TCRdb table, and some are missing; sequencing was by immunoSEQ multiplex PCR. The sample holds about 210,000 clones, around 88% seen once. The sample comprised peripheral blood. The receptors here all came from a woman aged 50 to 60 with acute or convalescent COVID-19.

The V gene is TRBV9, the J gene TRBJ1-1; D may be TRBD1 (6 bases). Germline CDR1 and CDR2: SGDLS and YYNGEE. The CDR3 runs 16 residues. Trimming shortened V by 1 base and J by 3 bases, and 16 bases separated the two germline ends. Written as DNA, the CDR3 is TGTGCCAGCAGCGTAACGGCAGGGGAGCGGCACACTGAAGCTTTCTTT. This codes for CASSVTAGERHTEAFF. Full variable domain (outside the CDR3, taken from reference TRBV9 and TRBJ1-1): DSGVTQTPKHLITATGQRVTLRCSPRSGDLSVYWYQQSLDQGLQFLIQYYNGEERAKGNILERFSAQQFPDLHSELNLSSLELGDSALYFCASSVTAGERHTEAFFGQGTRLTVV.

This chain connects TRBV29-1 to TRBJ1-3; a possible D gene is TRBD1 (5 bases). CDR3 length: 13 amino acids. The germline V gene has CDR1 SQVTM and CDR2 ANQGSEA. Between the trimmed V and J ends, which lost 4 bases and 3 bases, there was a span of 10 bases. This CDR3 reads CSVAQGYGNTIYF. CDR3 nucleotides: TGCAGCGTTGCTCAGGGTTATGGAAACACCATATATTTT.

V and J are TRBV4-2 and TRBJ2-7; tentative D call: TRBD1 (6 bases). The CDR3 is made up of 16 amino acids. Deletions cut 3 bases from V and 1 base from J, with 16 bases between. CDR1 is LGHNA, CDR2 YNFKEQ, per germline. Here the CDR3 reads CASSQEQGSPSYEQYF. The CDR3 nucleotides are TGTGCCAGCAGCCAGGAACAGGGAAGTCCTTCCTACGAGCAGTACTTC.

The chain couples TRBV6-4 to TRBJ2-1; TRBD1 agrees at 8 bases. V shed 3 bases and J 7 bases; nucleotides not matched to a gene: 8. Germline CDR1 reads MRHNA; CDR2 reads SNTAGT. This CDR3 contains 15 residues. The CDR3 reads CASSEGRGLGNEQFF. DNA of the CDR3: TGTGCCAGCAGTGAGGGCAGGGGGCTGGGGAATGAGCAGTTCTTC.

This clone was found a few times. J is TRBJ2-5 and V is TRBV4-2; 7 nucleotides agree with TRBD2. Germline lookup yields CDR1 LGHNA and CDR2 YNFKEQ. The CDR3 is made up of 17 amino acids. Trimming took 0 bases from V and 4 from J; bases not matched to a gene: 11. The CDR3 region is CASSQDMGEGFGETQYF. The CDR3 DNA follows: TGTGCCAGCAGCCAAGATATGGGGGAGGGTTTTGGAGAGACCCAGTACTTC.

The genes are TRBV2 and TRBJ2-3, with D uncertain. Trimming pared 5 bases from V and 3 bases from J, leaving 6 bases between. CDR3 length: 12 residues. The germline gives CDR1 SNHLY, CDR2 FYNNEI. The CDR3 loop is CASSYYTDTQYF. In DNA, the CDR3 is TGTGCCAGCAGTTATTATACAGATACGCAGTATTTT.

The J gene is TRBJ2-7, the V gene TRBV20-1; D might be TRBD2 (5 bases). Looked up from germline, CDR1 is DFQATT and CDR2 is SNEGSKA (reference sequence). The length of the CDR3 is 14 residues. With 3 bases removed from V and 3 bases from J, the gap between germline ends came to 15 bases. This CDR3 reads CSASRLGGGYEQYF. The CDR3 DNA is TGCAGTGCTAGTAGGCTAGGAGGAGGCTACGAGCAGTACTTC.

In its sample, this clone was seen a few times. The J gene is TRBJ2-7, the V gene TRBV9, with 7 nucleotides matching TRBD1. The germline V gene has CDR1 SGDLS and CDR2 YYNGEE. V lost 3 bases to trimming and J lost 5 bases; unmatched junction nucleotides: 11. The CDR3 is 15 residues long. The CDR3 loop reads CASSERTGGLNEQYF. In nucleotides, the CDR3 is TGTGCCAGCAGCGAGAGGACAGGCGGTTTAAACGAGCAGTACTTC.

The chain is built from TRBV9 and TRBJ2-3; tentative D call: TRBD1 (6 bases). Germline values: CDR1 SGDLS, CDR2 YYNGEE. V lost 0 bases to trimming and J lost 4 bases, with 9 bases between them. The CDR3 totals 14 residues. For the CDR3, the DNA is TGTGCCAGCAGCGTAGACCACAGGGCAGATACGCAGTATTTT. Amino acid sequence: CASSVDHRADTQYF. Full variable domain (rest looked up from reference TRBV9 and TRBJ2-3): DSGVTQTPKHLITATGQRVTLRCSPRSGDLSVYWYQQSLDQGLQFLIQYYNGEERAKGNILERFSAQQFPDLHSELNLSSLELGDSALYFCASSVDHRADTQYFGPGTRLTVL.

This clone was counted between two and nine times. The chain joins TRBV24-1 to TRBJ2-1, with D perhaps TRBD2 (6 bases). V was trimmed by 4 bases and J by 0 bases, leaving 18 bases between them. In germline, CDR1 is KGHDR, CDR2 SFDVKD. CDR3 length: 18 residues. CDR3 sequence: CATSDPGGRRTSYNEQFF. CDR3 sequence (DNA): TGTGCCACCAGTGACCCTGGAGGGAGGAGGACCTCCTACAATGAGCAGTTCTTC.

The chain recombines TRBV2 with TRBJ2-1; 8 bases are a match to TRBD2. CDR1 and CDR2 (germline): SNHLY, FYNNEI. This CDR3 has 16 residues. V lost 6 bases to trimming and J lost 7 bases; unmatched junction nucleotides: 14. CDR3 sequence: CASSVSGGSRGNEQFF. CDR3 sequence (DNA): TGTGCCAGCAGCGTCAGCGGGGGTTCGAGGGGGAATGAGCAGTTCTTC.

This clone came up once. The chain has TRBV5-1 and TRBJ2-5; 8 bases are a match to TRBD2. V lost 2 bases and J lost 3; bases outside the gene matches: 3. This CDR3 has 14 residues. From germline, CDR1 is SGHRS and CDR2 YFSETQ. CDR3 amino acids: CASSLTAGEETQYF. The CDR3, as DNA: TGCGCCAGCAGCTTAACAGCGGGAGAAGAGACCCAGTACTTC.

V and J are TRBV2 and TRBJ1-4; D remains ambiguous. In germline, CDR1 is SNHLY, CDR2 FYNNEI. CDR3 size: 14 residues. V lost 5 bases, J lost 6 bases, and 13 bases lay in between. DNA of the CDR3: TGTGCCAGCAGTCCAGATCATGTCGATGAAAAACTGTTTTTT. This gives the protein CASSPDHVDEKLFF.

The gene calls are TRBV2 and TRBJ2-5, with D possibly being TRBD1 (6 bases). V was pared by 6 bases and J by 6 bases, with 20 bases between. CDR1 and CDR2 (germline): SNHLY, FYNNEI. The CDR3 has 15 residues. The CDR3 sequence is CASRNTGSSHKTQYF. In nucleotides, the CDR3 is TGTGCCAGCAGGAACACAGGGAGTTCCCACAAGACCCAGTACTTC. Using reference TRBV2 and TRBJ2-5 for the parts outside the CDR3, the full variable domain is EPEVTQTPSHQVTQMGQEVILRCVPISNHLYFYWYRQILGQKVEFLVSFYNNEISEKSEIFDDQFSVERPDGSNFTLKIRSTKLEDSAMYFCASRNTGSSHKTQYFGPGTRLLVL.